These 6 T cell receptor beta chains were sequenced from one sample in a study of response to subunit inactivated influenza vaccine. One entry per CDR3 protein results from TCRdb running MiXCR on the RT-PCR reads. The top ten hold 2.5% to 3.5% of the sample, which has about 540,000 distinct CDR3 sequences, roughly 23% seen once. The data were also submitted as part of a second study, on T cells expressing NK-cell markers. This second report adds: Generation of TCR beta cDNA was performed by 5'RACE template switching incorporating UMIs.

Sequences were derived from CD4+ T cells sorted from PBMCs, sampled approximately 13 days after vaccination. These receptor sequences come from a man aged 45-60 years who received an inactivated influenza vaccine.

The rearrangement uses TRBV25-1 and TRBJ2-2, with 7 nucleotides matching TRBD1. Germline-derived CDR1 and CDR2 are MGHDK and SYGVNS. Trimming took 7 bases from V and 4 from J; bases not matched to a gene: 6. This CDR3 has 14 residues. CDR3 sequence: CASTSTGFTGELFF. The CDR3 DNA reads TGTGCCAGCACCTCGACAGGGTTCACCGGGGAGCTGTTTTTT.

This clonotype turned up a few times. V is TRBV6-1 and J is TRBJ2-5; D may be TRBD2 (6 bases). V lost 3 bases, J lost 1 base, and 15 bases lay in between. The CDR3 contains 16 residues. CDR1 and CDR2 (germline): MNHNS, SASEGT. CDR3 residues: CASSEWAGYLQETQYF. The DNA for the CDR3 is TGTGCCAGCAGTGAGTGGGCGGGATACCTCCAAGAGACCCAGTACTTC.

V is TRBV5-6 and J is TRBJ2-7; the D gene is possibly TRBD2 (6 bases). CDR1 and CDR2 (germline): SGHDT, YYEEEE. Trimming pared 0 bases from V and 5 bases from J, leaving 18 bases between. This CDR3 has 16 residues. CDR3: CASSLAPLAGTDEQYF. CDR3 nucleotide sequence: TGTGCCAGCAGCTTGGCCCCACTAGCCGGTACTGACGAGCAGTACTTC.

About this clonotype: A much bigger clone sits one base away, suggesting this may be a read error. The chain is built from TRBV6-5 and TRBJ1-2; D perhaps matches TRBD1 (5 bases). From germline, CDR1 is MNHEY and CDR2 SVGAGI. This CDR3 spans 12 amino acids. CDR3 nucleotide sequence: TGTACCAGCAGTTACTGGGGGGATGGCTACACCTTC. It specifies CTSSYWGDGYTF.

This sequence joins TRBV20-1 and TRBJ1-4; D gene unclear. CDR1 is DFQATT and CDR2 is SNEGSKA in the germline V gene (reference sequence). The CDR3 loop spans 12 amino acids. Trimming left V 1 base short and J 4 bases short, with 4 bases between. The chain's CDR3 is CSARAINEKLFF. The CDR3 DNA reads TGCAGTGCTAGAGCCATTAATGAAAAACTGTTTTTT.

The CDR3 loop reads CASSGEAKEQYF. DNA of the CDR3: TGTGCCAGCAGTGGGGAAGCCAAAGAGCAGTACTTC. The rearrangement links TRBV2 to TRBJ2-7; D not resolved. This CDR3 region has 12 residues. V was clipped by 4 bases and J by 7 bases, with 11 bases between them. Germline CDR1 SNHLY, CDR2 FYNNEI.